These 28 T cell receptor beta chains came from one sample sequenced in a study of CD8 T cells in Susac syndrome. Random hexamers served to reverse transcribe roughly 0.5 to 1 ug RNA. TCRdb used MiXCR to reprocess the immunoSEQ multiplex PCR reads, holding one entry per CDR3 protein. Of a few hundred thousand distinct CDR3 sequences detected, roughly 94% appear once; the ten largest clones hold 0.082%. Sample: CD4+ T cells from PBMCs. All receptors come from a human donor with multiple sclerosis.

This chain joins TRBV9 and TRBJ2-7; 7 bases align to TRBD1. CDR1 SGDLS and CDR2 YYNGEE come from the germline V gene. This CDR3 is 14 amino acids long. J gave up 2 bases and V 3 bases, and 5 bases lay outside the gene matches. The CDR3 coding sequence is TGTGCCAGCAGCGACAGACAGGGACCCTACGAGCAGTACGTC. It encodes CASSDRQGPYEQYV.

V is TRBV15 and J is TRBJ2-7; unclear D gene. The CDR3 runs 15 residues. V was shortened by 0 bases and J by 3 bases, with 12 bases between the two germline ends. The germline CDR1 and CDR2 sequences are LNHNV and YYDKDF (reference sequence). The CDR3 is CATSRDRNSNYEQYF. CDR3 bases: TGTGCCACCAGCAGAGATCGGAACAGTAACTACGAGCAGTACTTC.

V is TRBV30 and J is TRBJ2-7; the D is unclear. The germline CDR1 and CDR2 sequences are GTSNPN and SVGIG (reference sequence). V was trimmed by 0 bases and J by 2 bases, leaving 2 bases between them. The CDR3 consists of 11 residues. The CDR3 here is CAWSVAYEQYF. CDR3 coding DNA: TGTGCCTGGAGTGTTGCCTACGAGCAGTACTTC.

The rearrangement joins TRBV29-1 to TRBJ2-4; D not certain. V lost 5 bases and J lost 0, with 11 bases in between. CDR1 and CDR2 (germline): SQVTM, ANQGSEA. This CDR3 has 14 residues. CDR3 residues: CSVKGTIAKNIQYF. The CDR3 nucleotides read TGCAGCGTTAAGGGAACTATAGCCAAAAACATTCAGTACTTC. The full variable domain, in which reference TRBV29-1 and TRBJ2-4 provide the parts outside the CDR3, is SAVISQKPSRDICQRGTSLTIQCQVDSQVTMMFWYRQQPGQSLTLIATANQGSEATYESGFVIDKFPISRPNLTFSTLTVSNMSPEDSSIYLCSVKGTIAKNIQYFGAGTRLSVL.

CDR3 residues: CASVGTGASPLHF. The CDR3, as DNA: TGTGCCAGCGTCGGGACAGGGGCTTCACCCCTCCACTTT. The V call is TRBV27, the J call TRBJ1-6, with 10 positions matching TRBD1. The V gene's germline CDR1 is MNHEY and CDR2 SMNVEV (reference sequence). CDR3 length equals 13 residues. Trimming at V came to 8 bases and at J to 9 bases, leaving 4 bases not matched to a gene.

J is TRBJ1-1 and V is TRBV29-1; 9 bases match TRBD1. Germline CDR1 is SQVTM and CDR2 is ANQGSEA. This CDR3 is built from 14 residues. The CDR3 here is CQTEHNRGQSEAFF. CDR3 bases: TGCCAGACCGAGCATAACAGGGGGCAATCTGAAGCTTTCTTT.

V gene TRBV30 combines with J gene TRBJ1-6; no clear D. This CDR3 is 13 amino acids long. V lost 8 bases and J lost 0, with 8 bases in between. Germline V gene sequence: CDR1 GTSNPN, CDR2 SVGIG (reference sequence). CDR3 residues: CAERSSYNSPLHF. CDR3 DNA sequence: TGTGCCGAGAGAAGCTCCTATAATTCACCCCTCCACTTT.

The gene calls are TRBV20-1 and TRBJ1-2; a possible D gene is TRBD1 (6 bases). The V end lost 7 bases, the J end lost 8 bases, and 17 bases lay between the germline ends. CDR1 and CDR2 (germline): DFQATT, SNEGSKA (reference sequence). The CDR3 spans 12 residues. The CDR3 loop reads CSGWLGGDGYTF. The CDR3 nucleotides are TGCAGTGGATGGTTGGGGGGCGACGGCTACACCTTC.

J is TRBJ2-7 and V is TRBV4-1; tentatively, D is TRBD1 (6 bases). The CDR3 has 15 residues. The V gene lost 5 bases and the J gene lost 2 bases, with 16 bases spanning the gap. From germline, CDR1 is MGHRA and CDR2 YSYEKL. In DNA form, the CDR3 reads TGCGCCAGCAGCTCGATACAGGGTATCGCCTACGAGCAGTACTTC. Its translation: CASSSIQGIAYEQYF.

The CDR3 loop is CSAVTSGGGDEQFF. The CDR3 DNA sequence: TGCAGTGCTGTGACTAGCGGGGGGGGAGATGAGCAGTTCTTC. This sequence joins TRBV20-1 and TRBJ2-1; 14 positions match TRBD2. This CDR3 region has 14 residues. V lost 5 bases to trimming and J lost 8 bases; unmatched junction nucleotides: 5. Germline values: CDR1 DFQATT, CDR2 SNEGSKA (reference sequence).

V usage is TRBV14 and J usage is TRBJ2-7, with 8 bases aligning to TRBD1. Germline values: CDR1 SGHDN, CDR2 FVKESK. The CDR3 has 16 residues. V dropped 4 bases and J dropped 4; count of bases not matched to a gene: 12. The CDR3 reads CASSLQIGQGRYEQYF. The CDR3 region has the DNA TGTGCCAGCAGCCTACAAATTGGACAGGGAAGGTACGAGCAGTACTTC.

The genes are TRBV6-5 and TRBJ1-5; 7 nucleotides align to TRBD1. Germline V gives CDR1 MNHEY, CDR2 SVGAGI. The CDR3 contains 15 residues. Unmatched junction bases numbered 5, after V lost 6 bases and J lost 0 bases. In nucleotides, the CDR3 is TGTGCCAGCAGACGACAGGGCAATAGCAATCAGCCCCAGCATTTT. It codes for CASRRQGNSNQPQHF.

The chain employs TRBV29-1 and TRBJ2-1; TRBD2 is a possible D gene (7 bases). Trimming took 0 bases from V and 7 from J, leaving 16 bases between them. Germline V gene data show CDR1 as SQVTM and CDR2 as ANQGSEA. The CDR3 totals 15 residues. CDR3 coding DNA: TGCAGCGTTGAAGATCCTACGGGGGGCGTGAATGAGCAGTTCTTC. Its translation: CSVEDPTGGVNEQFF.

For the CDR3, the DNA is TGTGCCAGCAGCCCAGGCGGGACAGTGGATGGCTACACCTTC. This translates into CASSPGGTVDGYTF. This chain uses TRBV3-1 with TRBJ1-2; 7 bases are a match to TRBD1. The CDR3 sequence is 14 residues long. The ends lost 4 bases at V and 6 bases at J; junction bases unmatched: 8. CDR1 is LGHDT, CDR2 YNNKEL, per germline (reference sequence).

The chain couples TRBV29-1 to TRBJ2-7; 7 bases agree with TRBD1. J gave up 7 bases and V 4 bases, and 10 bases lay outside the gene matches. Germline V gene sequence: CDR1 SQVTM, CDR2 ANQGSEA. The CDR3 totals 13 residues. The CDR3 coding sequence is TGCAGCGTTGGTGGCAGGGGGAAATCTGAGCAGTACTTC. Translating gives CSVGGRGKSEQYF.

This chain links TRBV20-1 with TRBJ1-1; 7 bases are shared with TRBD1. J gave up 2 bases and V 6 bases, and 9 bases lay outside the gene matches. Germline CDR1 DFQATT, CDR2 SNEGSKA (reference sequence). The CDR3 consists of 14 residues. CDR3 region: CSAKRQGVNTEAFF. The DNA for the CDR3 is TGCAGTGCCAAGAGACAGGGTGTCAACACTGAAGCTTTCTTT.

J is TRBJ2-5 and V is TRBV6-6; D unresolved. The CDR3 sequence is 13 residues long. The V end lost 10 bases, the J end lost 0 bases, and 12 bases lay between the germline ends. CDR1 and CDR2 from the germline V gene are MNHNY and SVGAGI (reference sequence). The CDR3 DNA is TGTGCCACGGTCTCCGAGTACCAAGAGACCCAGTACTTC. It is translated as CATVSEYQETQYF.

The chain uses TRBV3-1 and TRBJ2-1; tentative D call: TRBD1 (6 bases). There are 16 residues in the CDR3. Deletions cut 5 bases from V and 5 bases from J, with 19 bases between. CDR1 LGHDT and CDR2 YNNKEL come from the germline V gene (reference sequence). CDR3 residues: CASSKDSRASDNEQFF. The CDR3 coding sequence is TGTGCCAGCAGCAAGGACAGTCGGGCCAGCGACAATGAGCAGTTCTTC.

The rearrangement links TRBV20-1 to TRBJ2-2, with D tentatively TRBD1 (5 bases). V gave up 7 bases and J gave up 0 bases, with 9 bases separating them. The length of the CDR3 is 13 residues. The germline V gene has CDR1 DFQATT and CDR2 SNEGSKA (reference sequence). The CDR3 nucleotides read TGCAGTGGTGTGACAGCGAACACCGGGGAGCTGTTTTTT. This codes for CSGVTANTGELFF.

The rearrangement joins TRBV6-5 to TRBJ2-1; 9 nucleotides match TRBD2. CDR3 length: 18 amino acids. The trim removed 2 bases at V and 0 bases at J, leaving 8 bases unmatched. Germline V gives CDR1 MNHEY, CDR2 SVGAGI. DNA of the CDR3: TGTGCCAGCAGTTACGGGCTAGCGGGGCGGTACTCCTACAATGAGCAGTTCTTC. Its translation is CASSYGLAGRYSYNEQFF.

The chain recombines TRBV6-1 with TRBJ2-3, with 10 bases that match TRBD1. Germline trimming cut 6 bases from V and 2 bases from J; bases unmatched to any gene: 5. The CDR3 length is 15 residues. The germline V gene has CDR1 MNHNS and CDR2 SASEGT. This chain's CDR3 is CASRPGQGNTDTQYF. CDR3 sequence (DNA): TGTGCCAGCAGGCCGGGACAGGGGAACACAGATACGCAGTATTTT.

The V and J genes are TRBV30 and TRBJ1-3; D is unclear. The germline CDR1 and CDR2 sequences are GTSNPN and SVGIG (reference sequence). The CDR3 length is 14 residues. V lost 4 bases to trimming and J lost 0 bases, with 10 bases between them. CDR3: CAWNPRSSGNTIYF. The CDR3 DNA reads TGTGCCTGGAACCCGAGGAGCTCTGGAAACACCATATATTTT. The variable domain in full, with the rest retrieved from reference TRBV30 and TRBJ1-3, is SQTIHQWPATLVQPVGSPLSLECTVEGTSNPNLYWYRQAAGRGLQLLFYSVGIGQISSEVPQNLSASRPQDRQFILSSKKLLLSDSGFYLCAWNPRSSGNTIYFGEGSWLTVV.

The chain is built from TRBV7-2 and TRBJ1-6; the D is unclear. Germline-derived CDR1 and CDR2 are SGHTA and FQGNSA. With 4 bases removed from V and 1 base from J, the gap between germline ends came to 11 bases. CDR3 size: 16 residues. CDR3 region: CASSSSWGSYNSPLHF. In nucleotides, the CDR3 is TGTGCCAGCAGCTCGAGTTGGGGATCCTATAATTCACCCCTCCACTTT.

The V call is TRBV11-2, the J call TRBJ2-3; 10 bases map to TRBD2. Germline CDR1 is SGHAT and CDR2 is FQNNGV. The CDR3 runs 18 residues. With 3 bases clipped from V and 3 bases from J, the junction kept 12 bases outside the gene matches. For the CDR3, the DNA is TGTGCCAGCAGCTTTATCAAGCGGGGGGGCCGGTTGACAGATACGCAGTATTTT. Protein: CASSFIKRGGRLTDTQYF.

The rearrangement links TRBV7-9 to TRBJ2-2; no clear D. CDR3 length equals 13 residues. Germline V gene sequence: CDR1 SEHNR, CDR2 FQNEAQ (reference sequence). V was cut by 5 bases and J by 4 bases, with 8 bases left in between. The CDR3 spells CASSLRPTGELFF. The CDR3, as DNA: TGTGCCAGCAGCCTCCGCCCCACCGGGGAGCTGTTTTTT.

The rearrangement links TRBV3-1 to TRBJ1-6; possible D gene TRBD1, 5 bases. Germline CDR1 LGHDT, CDR2 YNNKEL (reference sequence). V lost 4 bases and J lost 7, with 11 bases in between. This CDR3 region has 14 residues. This CDR3 reads CASSLREGNSPLHF. The CDR3 DNA reads as TGTGCCAGCAGCCTCAGGGAGGGGAATTCACCCCTCCACTTT.

This clonotype was seen a single time. CDR3 loop: CSSDTDTQYF. The CDR3 DNA follows: TGCAGCTCCGACACAGATACGCAGTATTTT. This chain joins TRBV29-1 and TRBJ2-3; D gene ambiguous. The CDR3 is 10 amino acids. CDR1 is SQVTM and CDR2 is ANQGSEA in the germline V gene. V lost 8 bases to trimming and J lost 2 bases, with 5 bases between them.

CDR3 coding DNA: TGTGCCAGCAGCCGAGAGACAGCAAGCTATGGCTACACCTTC. Encoded protein: CASSRETASYGYTF. The chain combines TRBV3-1 with TRBJ1-2; weak D call: TRBD1 (5 bases). Germline V CDR1 and CDR2: LGHDT, YNNKEL (reference sequence). The CDR3 length is 14 residues. V was pared by 4 bases and J by 4 bases, with 13 bases between. The whole variable domain, filled in from reference TRBV3-1 and TRBJ1-2, reads DTAVSQTPKYLVTQMGNDKSIKCEQNLGHDTMYWYKQDSKKFLKIMFSYNNKELIINETVPNRFSPKSPDKAHLNLHINSLELGDSAVYFCASSRETASYGYTFGSGTRLTVV.